The present T cell receptor beta chain was sequenced within a study of T cell changes during pregnancy in multiple sclerosis. Sequencing was performed with immunoSEQ multiplex PCR; in TCRdb, only in-frame clones are kept and a portion is missing. Of about 47,000 clones in the sample, more than 80% were seen once. Trimming took off 6 bases at V and 4 bases at J, with 17 bases between the two ends. This CDR3 contains 15 residues. The germline V gene has CDR1 LNHDA and CDR2 SQIVND (reference sequence). Material: CD8+ T cells from peripheral blood mononuclear cells, obtained in the second trimester of pregnancy. The TCR comes from a female donor with multiple sclerosis, enrolled in a pregnancy study. The chain is built from TRBV19 and TRBJ2-3; D remains ambiguous. CDR3: CASSLSLFSPDTQYF. For the CDR3, the DNA is TGTGCCAGTAGCCTCAGTCTTTTTAGCCCAGATACGCAGTATTTT.